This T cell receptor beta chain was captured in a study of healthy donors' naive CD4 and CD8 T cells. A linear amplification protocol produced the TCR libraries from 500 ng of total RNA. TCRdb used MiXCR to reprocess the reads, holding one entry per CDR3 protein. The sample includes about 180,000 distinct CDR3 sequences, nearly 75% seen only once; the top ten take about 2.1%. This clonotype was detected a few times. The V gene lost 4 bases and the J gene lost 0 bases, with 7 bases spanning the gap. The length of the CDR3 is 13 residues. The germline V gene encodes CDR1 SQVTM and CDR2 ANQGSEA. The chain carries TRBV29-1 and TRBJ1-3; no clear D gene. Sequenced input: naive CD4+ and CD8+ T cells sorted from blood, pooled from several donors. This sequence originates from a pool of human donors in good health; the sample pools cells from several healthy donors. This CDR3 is CSVGSDSGNTIYF. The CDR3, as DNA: TGCAGCGTTGGATCCGACTCTGGAAACACCATATATTTT.